This T cell receptor beta chain is from a study of blood T cell repertoires in COVID-19. Trimming took 3 bases from V and 3 from J; bases not matched to a gene: 8. The CDR3 sequence is 16 residues long. Per germline, CDR1 LGHNA and CDR2 YSLEER. Measured with immunoSEQ multiplex PCR; TCRdb has only the in-frame clones, and not every one. The sample lists 350,000 or so clones, approximately 83% seen once, with around 4.2% in the top ten. The chain is built from TRBV4-3 and TRBJ1-5, with 7 bases lining up with TRBD1. Sequenced: PBMCs or T cells enriched from blood (not recorded which). The TCR comes from a woman aged 35 to 49 with acute COVID-19. The CDR3 reads CASSQGITGDNQPQHF. DNA for the CDR3: TGCGCCAGCAGCCAGGGGATAACAGGGGACAATCAGCCCCAGCATTTT.